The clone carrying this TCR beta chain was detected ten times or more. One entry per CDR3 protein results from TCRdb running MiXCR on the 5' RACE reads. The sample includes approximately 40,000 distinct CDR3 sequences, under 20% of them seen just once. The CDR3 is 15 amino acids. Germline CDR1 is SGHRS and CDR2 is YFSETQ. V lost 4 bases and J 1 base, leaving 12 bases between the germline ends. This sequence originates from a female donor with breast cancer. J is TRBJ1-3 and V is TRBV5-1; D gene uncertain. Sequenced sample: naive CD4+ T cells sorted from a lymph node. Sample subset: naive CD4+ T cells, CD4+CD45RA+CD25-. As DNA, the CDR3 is TGCGCCAGCAGCCGCCACGATGTGTCTGGAAACACCATATATTTT. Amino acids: CASSRHDVSGNTIYF. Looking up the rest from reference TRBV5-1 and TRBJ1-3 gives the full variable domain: KAGVTQTPRYLIKTRGQQVTLSCSPISGHRSVSWYQQTPGQGLQFLFEYFSETQRNKGNFPGRFSGRQFSNSRSEMNVSTLELGDSALYLCASSRHDVSGNTIYFGEGSWLTVV.